These 4 T cell receptor beta chains were all obtained from the same sample, sequenced in a study of cytomegalovirus exposure and HLA in healthy donors. Method: immunoSEQ multiplex PCR; TCRdb's copy keeps in-frame clones and lacks some. The sample holds around 190,000 clones; around nine tenths are singletons and the top ten take around 7.2%. The sequenced sample consisted of PBMCs. The receptors originated from a man younger than 45 in good health and CMV-seropositive.

This chain joins TRBV18 and TRBJ2-3; 9 positions agree with TRBD1. With V trimmed by 3 bases and J by 4 bases, 8 bases remained unmatched. Germline V lookup: CDR1 KGHSH, CDR2 LQKENI. The CDR3 extends over 16 amino acids. The chain's CDR3 is CASSPTGQGGADTQYF. The CDR3 nucleotides read TGTGCCAGCTCACCGACGGGACAGGGTGGGGCAGATACGCAGTATTTT.

The rearrangement links TRBV6-6 to TRBJ2-5, with TRBD1 as a possible D gene (6 bases). The CDR3 totals 14 residues. V was pared by 7 bases and J by 2 bases, with 14 bases between. In germline, CDR1 is MNHNY, CDR2 SVGAGI (reference sequence). The CDR3 DNA sequence: TGTGCCAGCACAAGGACAGCCCAACAAGAGACCCAGTACTTC. Amino acids: CASTRTAQQETQYF.

V is TRBV20-1 and J is TRBJ2-7; D is possibly TRBD1 (5 bases). The CDR3 contains 11 residues. CDR1 and CDR2 from the germline V gene are DFQATT and SNEGSKA (reference sequence). The ends were cut back, 0 bases at V and 9 bases at J, with 9 bases in the middle. CDR3 amino acids: CSARDHRMQYF. The CDR3 DNA reads as TGCAGTGCTAGAGATCACAGGATGCAGTACTTC.

The chain uses TRBV6-1 and TRBJ2-3; D uncertain. The length of the CDR3 is 13 residues. V was clipped by 3 bases and J by 8 bases, with 12 bases between them. In germline, CDR1 is MNHNS, CDR2 SASEGT. CDR3 sequence reads: CASSDLGYGTQYF. The CDR3 coding sequence is TGTGCCAGCAGTGACCTAGGTTATGGTACGCAGTATTTT.